This TCR beta chain was recovered during a study of T cell responses to AZD1222 COVID-19 vaccine (dated by TCRdb to 2020 to 2023). Describing the broader study: AZD1222 recipients with second doses at about 4 weeks or about 12 weeks were pooled, because spike-specific TCR depth and breadth did not differ between schedules. TCR sequencing covered about 230 trial participants: approximately 200 given two doses of AZD1222 and approximately 26 given two doses of MenACWY control vaccine. Trial participants were enrolled by age into 18-55, 56-69 and 70-plus year subgroups, with approximately 150, 28 and 58 TCR-sequenced participants respectively. General conclusions and limits of the study: The whole spike protein was spanned by vaccine-associated CD4 TCRs, and dominant responses were seen in regions 160-218 and 743-854. Because no day 14 peak-response samples were available, repertoires were characterized only after the peak T cell response. Conclusions about previously exposed vaccinees are limited because only six or seven AZD1222 recipients were SARS-CoV-2 seropositive at baseline. Reportedly, close to half of the unique spike-specific TCRs recognized epitopes lying outside the regions that are mutated in the B.1.351 and B.1.1.7 variants. Most participants were white British and females outnumbered males, and the authors suggested that clonal diversity may have been underestimated. After two AZD1222 doses, spike-specific TCR breadth and depth were significantly higher than at day 0 and than in MenACWY recipients. The 56-69-year group was small, and its depth increase did not reach significance, likely because of low power.

The time point label, read with the paper, signifies: baseline before first vaccination. The vaccinee samples were drawn from two UK trials, COV001 and COV002, one of which was a single-blind randomized controlled phase 2/3 trial testing AZD1222 (ChAdOx1 nCoV-19) in healthy adults. For TCRbeta chain sequencing, PBMC samples from trial participants were taken at day 0 and at day 28 after the second dose. The CDR3 regions of human TCRbeta chains were subjected to immunosequencing. On the study's bioinformatics: Repertoire TCRs were matched against a reference library of SARS-CoV-2-specific TCRs generated with the MIRA antigen-specificity platform. Breadth meant the fraction of unique TCRs that were SARS-CoV-2-associated, whereas depth meant the fraction of total T cells that were SARS-CoV-2-associated. Using the MIRA data, each spike-specific TCR was assigned both to the spike region to which the TCR was reactive and to a CD4 or CD8 class. Log10-transformed breadth and depth values were compared by one-way ANOVA with Sidak's multiple comparisons tests. TCRdb provides this immuneACCESS table in a form limited to in-frame rearrangements. Some clones are lacking; in checked studies, under half of them reflect an unresolved V gene, and why the rest are absent is not known. From that table come the V and J calls and clone size; the DNA was used to work out D and trimming. The sample data list roughly 160,000 clones, and roughly 89% of these were observed just once. The top ten constitute around 1.6% of the sample.

Note on this clone: Its antigen remains undetermined. Per-nucleotide qualities are absent, and no much larger clonotype sits a single base away.

The sample here was peripheral blood, taken on day 0 of AZD1222 vaccination. The source of this sequence is an adult in good health.

The bases read TGTGCCAGCTCACCGGGCGCAGCTCCATCGAACACTGAAGCTTTCTTT. Its coded protein is CASSPGAAPSNTEAFF. This sequence uses TRBV18 and TRBJ1-1, with the D segment identity uncertain. V is pared back by 3 bases and J by 1 base, with 15 bases lying between the germline termini. In the germline V gene, CDR1 corresponds to KGHSH and CDR2 to LQKENI. The CDR3 runs 16 amino acids, cysteine and phenylalanine included. Only the CDR3 DNA is retained, 48 bases long and in frame from the first base.